This is a list of T cell receptor beta chains from one sample in a study of CD8 T cells in Susac syndrome. One entry per CDR3 protein results from TCRdb running MiXCR on the immunoSEQ multiplex PCR reads. This table has 150,000 to 180,000 distinct CDR3 sequences, around 95% appearing once. Sequenced sample: CD8+ T cells from PBMCs. The receptors here all came from a human donor with multiple sclerosis. CDR3s include the opening cysteine and the closing phenylalanine or tryptophan. Each record gives: clone size, V gene, D gene, J gene, CDR3 protein, CDR3 DNA. D genes are given only for firm matches. Size is omitted from some rows. Given values are once, few, many or a class for expanded clones.

abundance: NA
v_gene: TRBV28
d_gene: NA
j_gene: TRBJ1-1
CDR3aa: CASSRRGRPSEAFF
CDR3nt: TGTGCCAGCAGTCGCCGAGGGAGACCGAGTGAAGCTTTCTTT

abundance: NA
v_gene: TRBV9
d_gene: TRBD1
j_gene: TRBJ2-2
CDR3aa: CASSVVGTANTGELFF
CDR3nt: TGTGCCAGCAGCGTAGTGGGGACAGCGAACACCGGGGAGCTGTTTTTT

abundance: NA
v_gene: TRBV4-3
d_gene: NA
j_gene: TRBJ1-6
CDR3aa: CASSQDPGPLHF
CDR3nt: TGCGCCAGCAGCCAGGACCCTGGGCCCCTCCACTTT

abundance: NA
v_gene: TRBV2
d_gene: TRBD1
j_gene: TRBJ1-2
CDR3aa: CASKELPGQGYYGYTF
CDR3nt: TGTGCCAGCAAGGAACTCCCAGGACAGGGTTACTATGGCTACACCTTC

abundance: NA
v_gene: TRBV6-1
d_gene: NA
j_gene: TRBJ2-2
CDR3aa: CASSDRVTGELFF
CDR3nt: TGTGCCAGCAGTGACAGGGTGACCGGGGAGCTGTTTTTT

abundance: NA
v_gene: TRBV3-1
d_gene: NA
j_gene: TRBJ2-7
CDR3aa: CASSHWGDSYEQYF
CDR3nt: TGTGCCAGCAGCCACTGGGGGGACTCCTACGAGCAGTACTTC

abundance: NA
v_gene: TRBV16
d_gene: NA
j_gene: TRBJ1-2
CDR3aa: CASSQSVGNGYTF
CDR3nt: TGTGCCAGCAGCCAATCGGTTGGGAATGGCTACACCTTC

abundance: NA
v_gene: TRBV29-1
d_gene: TRBD1
j_gene: TRBJ1-1
CDR3aa: CSGLYAGQGKDEAFF
CDR3nt: TGCAGCGGCCTCTATGCGGGACAGGGGAAGGATGAAGCTTTCTTT

abundance: NA
v_gene: TRBV10-3
d_gene: TRBD2
j_gene: TRBJ2-1
CDR3aa: CAIGASGAEREQFF
CDR3nt: TGTGCCATCGGGGCTAGCGGGGCGGAGCGTGAGCAGTTCTTC

abundance: NA
v_gene: TRBV15
d_gene: NA
j_gene: TRBJ2-7
CDR3aa: CATSPTNAEQYF
CDR3nt: TGTGCCACCAGCCCGACTAACGCGGAGCAGTACTTC

abundance: NA
v_gene: TRBV30
d_gene: TRBD1
j_gene: TRBJ1-1
CDR3aa: CACKGQSLNTEAFF
CDR3nt: TGTGCCTGTAAGGGACAGTCGCTGAACACTGAAGCTTTCTTT

abundance: NA
v_gene: TRBV2
d_gene: NA
j_gene: TRBJ2-5
CDR3aa: CASSVSVQSGETQYF
CDR3nt: TGTGCCAGCAGTGTGTCGGTCCAGAGTGGAGAGACCCAGTACTTC

abundance: once
v_gene: TRBV7-9
d_gene: NA
j_gene: TRBJ1-6
CDR3aa: CASSKQVGASPLHF
CDR3nt: TGTGCCAGCAGCAAGCAGGTTGGGGCTTCACCCCTCCACTTT

abundance: NA
v_gene: TRBV7-9
d_gene: NA
j_gene: TRBJ2-3
CDR3aa: CASSSGYKSTDTQYF
CDR3nt: TGTGCCAGCAGTTCCGGATACAAGAGCACAGATACGCAGTATTTT

abundance: NA
v_gene: TRBV11-2
d_gene: NA
j_gene: TRBJ2-7
CDR3aa: CASSSRVNEQYF
CDR3nt: TGTGCCAGCAGCTCCCGGGTAAACGAGCAGTACTTC

abundance: NA
v_gene: TRBV6-6
d_gene: NA
j_gene: TRBJ2-3
CDR3aa: CASSHGDTQYF
CDR3nt: TGTGCCAGCAGCCACGGAGATACGCAGTATTTT

abundance: NA
v_gene: TRBV9
d_gene: NA
j_gene: TRBJ1-5
CDR3aa: CASGTDSNQPQHF
CDR3nt: TGTGCCAGCGGTACAGATAGCAATCAGCCCCAGCATTTT

abundance: NA
v_gene: TRBV12-5
d_gene: TRBD1
j_gene: TRBJ1-2
CDR3aa: CASGLGTGGNGYTF
CDR3nt: TGTGCTAGTGGTTTGGGGACAGGGGGAAATGGCTACACCTTC

abundance: NA
v_gene: TRBV7-8
d_gene: TRBD1
j_gene: TRBJ2-7
CDR3aa: CASSPAGQGAPREEQYF
CDR3nt: TGTGCCAGCAGCCCCGCTGGACAGGGTGCCCCACGGGAAGAGCAGTACTTC

abundance: NA
v_gene: TRBV19
d_gene: NA
j_gene: TRBJ1-2
CDR3aa: CASMTLDSYGYTF
CDR3nt: TGTGCCAGCATGACTTTAGACTCCTATGGCTACACCTTC

abundance: NA
v_gene: TRBV13
d_gene: TRBD2
j_gene: TRBJ2-5
CDR3aa: CASSFKSSGGRETQYF
CDR3nt: TGTGCCAGCAGCTTTAAATCTAGCGGGGGACGTGAGACCCAGTACTTC

abundance: NA
v_gene: TRBV4-2
d_gene: NA
j_gene: TRBJ1-2
CDR3aa: CASSPIEGRPGVYGYTF
CDR3nt: TGTGCCAGCAGCCCTATTGAAGGCAGGCCAGGGGTGTATGGCTACACCTTC

abundance: NA
v_gene: TRBV15
d_gene: NA
j_gene: TRBJ1-1
CDR3aa: CATSSYTEAFF
CDR3nt: TGTGCCACCAGCAGTTACACTGAAGCTTTCTTT

abundance: NA
v_gene: TRBV29-1
d_gene: NA
j_gene: TRBJ2-7
CDR3aa: CSVTTSHEQYF
CDR3nt: TGCAGCGTTACGACCAGCCACGAGCAGTACTTC

abundance: NA
v_gene: TRBV29-1
d_gene: TRBD1
j_gene: TRBJ2-5
CDR3aa: CSVPGQGASRETQYF
CDR3nt: TGCAGCGTTCCGGGACAGGGGGCCTCCAGGGAGACCCAGTACTTC

abundance: NA
v_gene: TRBV9
d_gene: TRBD2
j_gene: TRBJ2-1
CDR3aa: CASSVPSSGGLREQFF
CDR3nt: TGTGCCAGCAGCGTCCCATCTAGCGGGGGGCTGAGGGAGCAGTTCTTC

abundance: NA
v_gene: TRBV6-2/TRBV6-3
d_gene: TRBD2
j_gene: TRBJ2-1
CDR3aa: CASKPGLAPYNEQFF
CDR3nt: TGTGCCAGCAAGCCGGGACTAGCGCCCTACAATGAGCAGTTCTTC

abundance: NA
v_gene: TRBV6-6
d_gene: NA
j_gene: TRBJ1-2
CDR3aa: CASSYGGRDYGYTF
CDR3nt: TGTGCCAGCAGTTACGGGGGGCGCGACTATGGCTACACCTTC

abundance: NA
v_gene: TRBV9
d_gene: NA
j_gene: TRBJ2-1
CDR3aa: CASSVGDTNNEQFF
CDR3nt: TGTGCCAGCAGCGTAGGGGACACCAACAATGAGCAGTTCTTC

abundance: NA
v_gene: TRBV12-3/TRBV12-4
d_gene: NA
j_gene: TRBJ1-1
CDR3aa: CASSLVVGTEAFF
CDR3nt: TGTGCCAGCAGTTTAGTAGTAGGCACTGAAGCTTTCTTT

abundance: NA
v_gene: TRBV30
d_gene: NA
j_gene: TRBJ2-2
CDR3aa: CAGGRGTGELFF
CDR3nt: TGTGCCGGAGGCAGGGGTACCGGGGAGCTGTTTTTT

abundance: NA
v_gene: TRBV5-6
d_gene: NA
j_gene: TRBJ2-1
CDR3aa: CASSSGRMQFF
CDR3nt: TGTGCCAGCAGCTCGGGACGGATGCAGTTCTTC

abundance: NA
v_gene: TRBV19
d_gene: NA
j_gene: TRBJ2-1
CDR3aa: CASSIVQYNEQFF
CDR3nt: TGTGCCAGTAGTATCGTACAGTACAATGAGCAGTTCTTC

abundance: NA
v_gene: TRBV29-1
d_gene: NA
j_gene: TRBJ1-2
CDR3aa: CSVETGRADPPNYGYTF
CDR3nt: TGCAGCGTTGAAACAGGCAGGGCAGATCCTCCTAACTATGGCTACACCTTC

abundance: NA
v_gene: TRBV9
d_gene: NA
j_gene: TRBJ1-2
CDR3aa: CASSATRGPHGYTF
CDR3nt: TGTGCCAGCAGCGCCACACGGGGTCCTCATGGCTACACCTTC

abundance: NA
v_gene: TRBV28
d_gene: NA
j_gene: TRBJ2-7
CDR3aa: CASSLPPYEQYF
CDR3nt: TGTGCCAGCAGTTTACCCCCCTACGAGCAGTACTTC

abundance: NA
v_gene: TRBV16
d_gene: NA
j_gene: TRBJ1-2
CDR3aa: CASSQNRVDGYTF
CDR3nt: TGTGCCAGCAGCCAGAACAGGGTCGATGGCTACACCTTC

abundance: NA
v_gene: TRBV12-3/TRBV12-4
d_gene: TRBD2
j_gene: TRBJ2-3
CDR3aa: CASSLVRGADTQYF
CDR3nt: TGTGCCAGCAGTTTAGTGCGGGGGGCAGATACGCAGTATTTT

abundance: NA
v_gene: TRBV27
d_gene: TRBD2
j_gene: TRBJ2-7
CDR3aa: CASSLGGGVDEQYF
CDR3nt: TGTGCCAGCAGTTTAGGCGGGGGAGTCGACGAGCAGTACTTC

abundance: NA
v_gene: TRBV30
d_gene: NA
j_gene: TRBJ2-1
CDR3aa: CAWSVSHSNEQFF
CDR3nt: TGTGCCTGGAGTGTAAGCCACTCTAATGAGCAGTTCTTC

abundance: NA
v_gene: TRBV15
d_gene: TRBD1
j_gene: TRBJ2-7
CDR3aa: CATSRDRDSYYEQYF
CDR3nt: TGTGCCACCAGCAGAGATAGGGACAGCTACTACGAGCAGTACTTC

abundance: NA
v_gene: TRBV20-1
d_gene: TRBD1
j_gene: TRBJ2-7
CDR3aa: CSAEGQGSSYEQYF
CDR3nt: TGCAGTGCAGAGGGACAGGGGAGCTCCTACGAGCAGTACTTC

abundance: NA
v_gene: TRBV30
d_gene: NA
j_gene: TRBJ1-1
CDR3aa: CAWSVFPREAFF
CDR3nt: TGTGCCTGGAGTGTATTCCCCCGTGAAGCTTTCTTT

abundance: NA
v_gene: TRBV3-1
d_gene: TRBD2
j_gene: TRBJ2-5
CDR3aa: CASGGTSGVYYQETQYF
CDR3nt: TGTGCCAGCGGTGGGACTAGCGGGGTGTACTACCAAGAGACCCAGTACTTC

abundance: NA
v_gene: TRBV19
d_gene: NA
j_gene: TRBJ2-1
CDR3aa: CASSIRSGSYNEQFF
CDR3nt: TGTGCCAGTAGTATCAGGTCAGGCTCCTACAATGAGCAGTTCTTC

abundance: once
v_gene: TRBV3-1
d_gene: TRBD2
j_gene: TRBJ2-5
CDR3aa: CASSQDVRLAGSSGKTQYF
CDR3nt: TGTGCCAGCAGCCAAGATGTAAGACTAGCGGGGAGTTCTGGGAAGACCCAGTACTTC

abundance: NA
v_gene: TRBV7-2
d_gene: TRBD1
j_gene: TRBJ1-2
CDR3aa: CASSPPPGSGGDIYGYTF
CDR3nt: TGTGCCAGCAGCCCGCCCCCCGGGTCAGGGGGGGATATCTATGGCTACACCTTC

abundance: NA
v_gene: TRBV7-9
d_gene: NA
j_gene: TRBJ2-7
CDR3aa: CASSSGTLPYEQYF
CDR3nt: TGTGCCAGCAGCTCCGGGACATTGCCCTACGAGCAGTACTTC

abundance: NA
v_gene: TRBV27
d_gene: NA
j_gene: TRBJ2-1
CDR3aa: CASTNVGTGYNEQFF
CDR3nt: TGTGCCAGCACCAACGTAGGAACAGGCTACAATGAGCAGTTCTTC

abundance: NA
v_gene: TRBV29-1
d_gene: NA
j_gene: TRBJ2-7
CDR3aa: CSVPSRSPYEQYF
CDR3nt: TGCAGCGTTCCTTCGCGGAGCCCCTACGAGCAGTACTTC

abundance: NA
v_gene: TRBV2
d_gene: TRBD1
j_gene: TRBJ2-7
CDR3aa: CASSEGRGTGPYEQYF
CDR3nt: TGTGCCAGCAGTGAGGGCCGAGGGACAGGTCCCTACGAGCAGTACTTC

abundance: NA
v_gene: TRBV9
d_gene: NA
j_gene: TRBJ2-7
CDR3aa: CASSPSAIHYEQYF
CDR3nt: TGTGCCAGCAGCCCCTCCGCTATACACTACGAGCAGTACTTC

abundance: NA
v_gene: TRBV29-1
d_gene: NA
j_gene: TRBJ1-1
CDR3aa: CSVEDRRGLHEAFF
CDR3nt: TGCAGCGTTGAAGACCGGAGAGGACTTCATGAAGCTTTCTTT